The rows below give T cell receptor beta chains drawn from one sample of a study of blood T cell repertoires in COVID-19. Measured with immunoSEQ multiplex PCR; TCRdb has only the in-frame clones, and not every one. The table records 100,000 to 150,000 clones, 70% to 80% of them present only once. The sample taken for sequencing was peripheral blood. These receptors were collected from a human donor in a cohort sampled during active COVID-19. CDR3s include the opening cysteine and the closing phenylalanine or tryptophan. The D gene is left open where the match is weak. Rows give clone size only sometimes, using once, few, many, or a class for an expanded clone.

size | J | V | D | DNA | CDR3
few | TRBJ1-3 | TRBV5-1 | . | TGCGCCAGCAGCTTGGACTTACAGGGATCTGGAAACACCATATATTTT | CASSLDLQGSGNTIYF
. | TRBJ1-1 | TRBV5-1 | . | TGCGCCAGCAGCGCGGAGGGGAACACTGAAGCTTTCTTT | CASSAEGNTEAFF
many | TRBJ1-6 | TRBV6-2/TRBV6-3 | . | TGTGCCAGCAGTTACTCGGAGAGGAGCTCCTATAATTCACCCCTCCACTTT | CASSYSERSSYNSPLHF
. | TRBJ2-7 | TRBV5-4 | TRBD1 | TGTGCCAGCAGCTGGGACAGATTAAACTACGAGCAGTACTTC | CASSWDRLNYEQYF
. | TRBJ2-5 | TRBV11-3 | TRBD1 | TGTGCCAGCAGCGCAGGGGGCGGAGAGACCCAGTACTTC | CASSAGGGETQYF
. | TRBJ2-2 | TRBV28 | . | TGTGCCAGCCGGGGGGCCCGGAACACCGGGGAGCTGTTTTTT | CASRGARNTGELFF
. | TRBJ2-5 | TRBV5-6 | TRBD1 | TGTGCCAGCAGCTTGATCAATCCAGGGGGCATGGAGACCCAGTACTTC | CASSLINPGGMETQYF
. | TRBJ1-5 | TRBV6-1 | TRBD1 | TGTGCCAGCAGTGCTGGGACAGGGGGTTATAGCAATCAGCCCCAGCATTTT | CASSAGTGGYSNQPQHF
. | TRBJ1-2 | TRBV14 | . | TGTGCCAGCAGCCCACTTGGCGGGCTTTCCTATGGCTACACCTTC | CASSPLGGLSYGYTF
. | TRBJ2-7 | TRBV5-1 | . | TGCGCCAGCAGCATGGACGCGGCGGTCTACGAGCAGTACTTC | CASSMDAAVYEQYF
. | TRBJ1-3 | TRBV7-2 | . | TGTGCCAGCAGCTTTTCAGGGACTGGAAACACCATATATTTT | CASSFSGTGNTIYF
. | TRBJ1-1 | TRBV6-5 | TRBD1 | TGTGCCACCCGAAGCAGGGGACAGGCTAACACTGAAGCTTTCTTT | CATRSRGQANTEAFF
. | TRBJ2-7 | TRBV6-2/TRBV6-3 | . | TGTGCCAGCAGCACAGCCCGGGACTGGCTTACCTACGAGCAGTACTTC | CASSTARDWLTYEQYF
few | TRBJ1-2 | TRBV28 | . | TGTGCCAGCAGTTTACAATCGGGGGGCCCCTATGGCTACACCTTC | CASSLQSGGPYGYTF
few | TRBJ1-6 | TRBV9 | . | TGTGCCAGCAGCACTACAAATTCACCCCTCCACTTT | CASSTTNSPLHF
. | TRBJ2-7 | TRBV11-2 | . | TGTGCCAGCAGCTTAGATATGTATGGAGAGGACAGCTCCTACGAGCAGTACTTC | CASSLDMYGEDSSYEQYF
. | TRBJ2-2 | TRBV21-1 | . | TGTGCCAGCAGCGCACGGGGGAGGAACACCGGGGAGCTGTTTTTT | CASSARGRNTGELFF
. | TRBJ1-2 | TRBV27 | . | TGTGCCAGCAGTTTATGGGGGGGCACTAACTATGGCTACACCTTC | CASSLWGGTNYGYTF
. | TRBJ2-7 | TRBV24-1 | TRBD1 | TGTGCCACCAGTGCGGGACAGGGAAGCTACGAGCAGTACTTC | CATSAGQGSYEQYF
. | TRBJ2-3 | TRBV9 | . | TGTGCCAGTAGCCCAGGTTTTAGCACAGATACGCAGTATTTT | CASSPGFSTDTQYF
. | TRBJ1-6 | TRBV7-9 | TRBD1 | TGTGCCAGCAGCAAAGACCGGGACAGAAACTACTATAATTCACCCCTCCACTTT | CASSKDRDRNYYNSPLHF
. | TRBJ1-6 | TRBV7-2 | TRBD1 | TGTGCCAGCAGCTCTTCCCGAACAGGGGCGGGTTCACCCCTCCACTTT | CASSSSRTGAGSPLHF
. | TRBJ2-7 | TRBV24-1 | TRBD1 | TGTGCCACCAGTGATCCGGGACAGGAGACCTACGAGCAGTACTTC | CATSDPGQETYEQYF